This is a list of T cell receptor beta chains from one sample in a study of response to subunit inactivated influenza vaccine. TCRdb processed the RT-PCR reads anew with MiXCR; each CDR3 protein has one entry. The sample gives 500,000 to 600,000 distinct CDR3 sequences, over 10% of which show up once; around 13% is in the top ten. The sequencing used PBMCs from blood, collected 40 to 50 days after vaccination. Receptors were obtained from a middle-aged man who received an inactivated influenza vaccine. CDR3s include the opening cysteine and the closing phenylalanine or tryptophan. A D gene is named only where the DNA matches it firmly. The size field is filled for only some rows; it gives once, few, many or a size class.

TRBJ2-1 | . | TRBV10-3 | . | CAISGGPVDEQFF | TGTGCCATCAGTGGGGGACCGGTCGACGAGCAGTTCTTC
TRBJ2-7 | TRBD1 | TRBV6-5 | few | CASSYSGGASLEQYF | TGTGCCAGCAGTTATTCAGGGGGCGCGTCCCTCGAGCAGTACTTC
TRBJ2-5 | TRBD2 | TRBV30 | . | CATPTGGGTQYF | TGTGCCACGCCGACGGGGGGTGGGACCCAGTACTTC
TRBJ1-6 | . | TRBV6-1 | few | CASTLTGRNSPLHF | TGTGCCAGCACCCTTACTGGACGAAATTCACCCCTCCACTTT
TRBJ2-3 | . | TRBV7-2 | . | CASSPLKGPDTQYF | TGTGCCAGCAGCCCGTTGAAGGGCCCAGATACGCAGTATTTT
TRBJ2-3 | . | TRBV28 | few | CASSSLRRGGTDTQYF | TGTGCTAGCAGTTCCCTCCGGAGGGGCGGCACAGATACGCAGTATTTT
TRBJ2-1 | TRBD2 | TRBV20-1 | few | CSARAGTSGRYYNEQFF | TGCAGTGCTAGAGCAGGGACTAGCGGTCGATACTACAATGAGCAGTTCTTC
TRBJ2-2 | . | TRBV25-1 | . | CASSDPGRPRELFF | TGTGCCAGCAGTGATCCGGGCCGCCCCAGGGAGCTGTTTTTT
TRBJ2-5 | . | TRBV2 | . | CASSARRQETQYF | TGTGCCAGCAGTGCGCGCAGGCAAGAGACCCAGTACTTC
TRBJ2-3 | TRBD1 | TRBV12-3/TRBV12-4 | few | CASSYGQGARTQYF | TGTGCCAGCAGCTACGGACAGGGAGCACGTACGCAGTATTTT